The entry below gives a single T cell receptor (beta chain) sequence along with its context. The clone's antigen remains unknown. It has no much larger one-base neighbor in the sample; base qualities were not kept. These data come from a study of Ad26.COV2.S vaccination and SARS-CoV-2 variants (dated by TCRdb to 2020 to 2022). The study in broad terms: Vaccine-arm donors came from COV1001, a multicentre, randomized, double-blind, placebo-controlled phase I-IIa trial of Ad26.COV2.S in healthy adults. Ad26.COV2.S was given intramuscularly at 5x10^10 or 1x10^11 viral particles, as a single shot or as two shots 56 days apart. The specificity and breadth of SARS-CoV-2-reactive T cell receptors after Ad26.COV2.S vaccination were assessed by TCRbeta repertoire sequencing. A total of approximately 30 samples were included in the TCR-sequenced set, comprising some 20 Ad26.COV2.S vaccine recipients, 5 placebo recipients and 8 SARS-CoV-2 convalescent individuals. Trial participants were randomized into five groups of five: low-dose or high-dose Ad26.COV2.S given once or twice, or placebo on both occasions. Blinding of investigators to trial group allocation was maintained during experiments and outcome assessment. Results the study describes overall, beyond this receptor: Substantial breadth of spike-specific CD8+ and CD4+ T cell responses was reported after vaccination. According to the authors, total T cell responses may have been underestimated by the TCR breadth and depth analyses. Vaccine and placebo recipients had comparable non-spike TCR breadth, which fits with the vaccine containing only spike. Ad26.COV2.S recipients had higher spike-specific TCR breadth than placebo recipients (P = 0.0014). The study lacked the statistical power to compare responses across vaccine doses or regimens.

The sample's treatment or condition, from its label and the paper: roughly 20 received Ad26.COV2.S at low or high dose, single or two shots; 5 received placebo; per-sample allocation not given. Repertoires of vaccine and placebo recipients were sequenced from samples collected on day 63 after the first injection. Cohort 1b enrolled 25 adults aged 18-55 years at a single site in Boston, USA, between 29 July and 7 August 2020. Ad26.COV2.S was a replication-incompetent adenovirus type 26 vector that expressed a prefusion-stabilized SARS-CoV-2 spike protein derived from the original Wuhan strain. Per the germline V gene, MRHNA is the CDR1 and SNTAGT is the CDR2. Trimming costs V 0 bases and J 6 bases, and their ends lie 5 bases apart. The CDR3 spans 13 residues, from the cysteine through the phenylalanine. Of the read, only the CDR3 DNA is kept; its 39 bases are in frame from base 1. TCRbeta CDR3 regions were sequenced with the immunoSEQ Assay. After extraction, genomic DNA underwent amplification by bias-controlled multiplex PCR, followed by high-throughput sequencing. Per the source publication's procedure: To quantify the absolute abundance of every unique TCRbeta CDR3 region, sequences were collapsed and filtered. Usable DNA was measured by amplifying reference genes present in all nucleated cells, and TCRbeta template counts were normalized to that usable DNA to estimate T cell fraction. Repertoire TCRs were annotated as SARS-CoV-2-specific when V gene, CDR3 amino acid sequence and J gene were exactly matched to a known reactive TCR set. MIRA supplied the reference SARS-CoV-2 TCR set, which was filtered for enrichment in COVID-19-positive ImmuneCODE repertoires so that public or cross-reactive TCRs were removed. Based on the MIRA antigens, annotated TCRs were further analysed at the level of specific ORF or position within ORF. Breadth was defined as the number of annotated unique rearrangements divided by the total number of unique productive rearrangements, and depth was defined as the summed frequency of the annotated unique rearrangements. Two-sided Wilcoxon rank-sum tests were used to compare TCR breadth between groups. What TCRdb holds here is the immuneACCESS table cut down to in-frame rearrangements. Part of the clones is not present; checked against another copy, under half of the missing clones reflect an unresolved V gene, and the others are unexplained. From that table come the V and J calls and clone size; the DNA was used to work out D and trimming. The sample profile shows around 400,000 clones; 83% of them were found once. The ten largest clonotypes hold nearly 7.5% of the sample.

The clonotype comes from a person between 18 and 60 years old who received the Ad26.COV2.S COVID-19 vaccine or a placebo. This chain is built from TRBV6-4 and TRBJ2-2; the D segment is perhaps TRBD1 or TRBD2, each sharing 5 matched bases. This sample comprised peripheral blood, obtained in a trial of Ad26.COV2.S vaccine versus placebo. DNA sequence: TGTGCCAGCAGTGACTCGGGGGCCGGGGAGCTGTTTTTT. The encoded protein is CASSDSGAGELFF.